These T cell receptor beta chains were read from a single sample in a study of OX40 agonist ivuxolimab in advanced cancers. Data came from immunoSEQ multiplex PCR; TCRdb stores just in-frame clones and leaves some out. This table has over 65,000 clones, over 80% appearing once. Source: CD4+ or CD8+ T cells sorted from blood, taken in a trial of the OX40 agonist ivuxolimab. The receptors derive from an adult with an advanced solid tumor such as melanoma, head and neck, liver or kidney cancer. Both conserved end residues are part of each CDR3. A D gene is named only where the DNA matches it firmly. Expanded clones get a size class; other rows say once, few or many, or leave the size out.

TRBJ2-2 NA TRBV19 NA TGTGCCAGTAGTAGACGTCCCGGGGAGCTGTTTTTT CASSRRPGELFF
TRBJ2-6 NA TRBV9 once TGTGCCAGCAGCGCTTTACCGGGACGAGGGCCTGGGGCCAACGTCCTGACTTTC CASSALPGRGPGANVLTF
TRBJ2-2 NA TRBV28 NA TGTGCCAGCAGTCTCCCCTTATACCCGGGGGAGCTGTTTTTT CASSLPLYPGELFF
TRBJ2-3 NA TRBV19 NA TGTGCCAGTAGTCCCGAGCGGTCTTCAGGAGGGGGCACAGATACGCAGTATTTT CASSPERSSGGGTDTQYF
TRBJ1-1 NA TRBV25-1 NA TGTGCCAGCTCCACCGGCTTGAACACTGAAGCTTTCTTT CASSTGLNTEAFF
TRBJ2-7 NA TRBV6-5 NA TGTGCCAGCATCCGTCGACTAGGGGGCGGCTACGAGCAGTACTTC CASIRRLGGGYEQYF
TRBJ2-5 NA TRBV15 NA TGTGCCACCAGCAGAGGGCAAGAGACCCAGTACTTC CATSRGQETQYF
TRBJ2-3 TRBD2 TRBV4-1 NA TGCGCCAGCAGTCAACTTAACCGGGAGGGCACGCAGTATTTT CASSQLNREGTQYF
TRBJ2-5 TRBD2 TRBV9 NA TGTGCCAGCAGCGTAGCATTCGGGGGGGAAGAGACCCAGTACTTC CASSVAFGGEETQYF
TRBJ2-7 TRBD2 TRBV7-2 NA TGTGCCAGCAGCTTAACTAGCGGGAGAAGGCCCAGCTCCTACGAGCAGTACTTC CASSLTSGRRPSSYEQYF
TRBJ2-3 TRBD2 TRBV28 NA TGTGCCAGCAGTCGACCCCTAGGCGGGAGGTGGACAGATACGCAGTATTTT CASSRPLGGRWTDTQYF
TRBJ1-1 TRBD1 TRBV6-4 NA TGTGCCAGCAGTCTGACCTGTGGGACAGGGGACGAGAACACTGAAGCTTTCTTT CASSLTCGTGDENTEAFF
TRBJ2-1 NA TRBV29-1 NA TGCAGCGTTCTCGCCAGGGAGACCTACAATGAGCAGTTCTTC CSVLARETYNEQFF
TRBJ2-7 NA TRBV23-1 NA TGCGCCAGCAATCAACAGGGAACCTACGAGCAGTACTTC CASNQQGTYEQYF
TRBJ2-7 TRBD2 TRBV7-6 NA TGTGCCAGCAGCTTAGCGACTAGCGGGACTAGGGTCTCCTCCTACGAGCAGTACTTC CASSLATSGTRVSSYEQYF
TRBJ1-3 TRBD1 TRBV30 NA TGTGCCTGGAGTGGGGACAGGTACTCTGGAAACACCATATATTTT CAWSGDRYSGNTIYF
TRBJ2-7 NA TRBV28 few TGTGCCAGCAGTCTCCAGTACGAGCAGTACTTC CASSLQYEQYF
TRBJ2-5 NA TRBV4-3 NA TGCGCCAGCAGCCAAGAACCAAAACAAGAGACCCAGTACTTC CASSQEPKQETQYF
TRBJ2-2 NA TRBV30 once TGTGCCTGGCAAACCCGGGACACCGGGGAGCTGTTTTTT CAWQTRDTGELFF
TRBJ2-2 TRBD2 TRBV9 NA TGTGCCAGCAGCGTCCGACTAGCGGGAGTAGCCGGGGAGCTGTTTTTT CASSVRLAGVAGELFF
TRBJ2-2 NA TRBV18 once TGTGCCAGCTCACCACAACAGGAGGCCACCGGGGAGCTGTTTTTT CASSPQQEATGELFF
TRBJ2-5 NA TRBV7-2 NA TGTGCCAGCAGCTTAGCGGACGGGGTTTCTGGGAAGACCCAGTACTTC CASSLADGVSGKTQYF
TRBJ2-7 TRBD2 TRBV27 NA TGTGCCAGCCTGAAAACTAGCGGCTCCTACGAGCAGTACTTC CASLKTSGSYEQYF
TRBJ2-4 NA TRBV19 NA TGTGCCAGTACACCGAACAGATCCAAAAACATTCAGTACTTC CASTPNRSKNIQYF
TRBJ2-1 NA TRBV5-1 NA TGCGCCAGCCGGCGTAATGAGGCCTCCTACAATGAGCAGTTCTTC CASRRNEASYNEQFF
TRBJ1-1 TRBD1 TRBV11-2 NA TGTGCCAGCAGCTCATACAGGGGGCCGGAAGGGGGTGAAAGGGCTTTCTTT CASSSYRGPEGGERAFF
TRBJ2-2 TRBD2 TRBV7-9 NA TGTGCCAGCAGTCTTACTAGCGGGAGTTCTAGCACCGGGGAGCTGTTTTTT CASSLTSGSSSTGELFF
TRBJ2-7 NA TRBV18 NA TGTGCCAGCCGAACCGATCTGTCAGCTTACGAGCAGTACTTC CASRTDLSAYEQYF
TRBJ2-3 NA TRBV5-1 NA TGCGCCAGCAGCTTGGCCGGGAGCCGGACAGATACGCAGTATTTT CASSLAGSRTDTQYF
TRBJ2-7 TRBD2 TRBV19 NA TGTGCCAGTAGTATGGGGACTAGCGGCTCCTACGAGCAGTACTTC CASSMGTSGSYEQYF
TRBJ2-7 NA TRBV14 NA TGTGCCAGCAGCCAGTTCCTATTCTACGAGCAGTACTTC CASSQFLFYEQYF
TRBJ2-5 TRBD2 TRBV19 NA TGTGCCAGTAGTATGTGGACTAGCGGCCAAGAGACCCAGTACTTC CASSMWTSGQETQYF
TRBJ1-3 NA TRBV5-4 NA TGTGCCAGCAGCTTGGCCAGGGGAGCAGCCAACACCATATATTTT CASSLARGAANTIYF
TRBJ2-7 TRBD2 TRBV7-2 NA TGTGCCAGCAGCCAAAGACTAGCGGGAGGGTCCTACGAGCAGTACTTC CASSQRLAGGSYEQYF
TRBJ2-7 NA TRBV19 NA TGTGCCAGTAGTAGACAGTTCTCCTACGAGCAGTACTTC CASSRQFSYEQYF
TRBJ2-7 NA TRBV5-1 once TGCGCCAGCAGCTTGGGAGGCGGCTACGAGCAGTACTTC CASSLGGGYEQYF
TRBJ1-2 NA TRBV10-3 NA TGTGCCATCACAGGAACCTATGGCTACACCTTC CAITGTYGYTF
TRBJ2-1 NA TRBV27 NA TGTGCCAGCAGCCCCGGACGGGGTTCCTACAATGAGCAGTTCTTC CASSPGRGSYNEQFF
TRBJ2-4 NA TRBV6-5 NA TGTGCCTGCTCTAGGGGCGGTCAGGGAAAAAACATTCAGTACTTC CACSRGGQGKNIQYF
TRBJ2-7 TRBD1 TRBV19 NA TGTGCCAGTAGTTCCCGGACAGGGGATTACGAGCAGTACTTC CASSSRTGDYEQYF
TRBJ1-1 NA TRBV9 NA TGTGCCAGCAGCGTAGATGGGGACACTGAAGCTTTCTTT CASSVDGDTEAFF
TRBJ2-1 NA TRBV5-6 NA TGTGCCAGCAGCCCCTGCGGCGGGTTCTTC CASSPCGGFF
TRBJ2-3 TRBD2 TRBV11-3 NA TGTGCCAGCAGCTTAGATGGGTTAGCGGGACCCCACCCAGATACGCAGTATTTT CASSLDGLAGPHPDTQYF
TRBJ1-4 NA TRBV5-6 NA TGTGCCAGCAGCCACAGGGTGACTAATGAAAAACTGTTTTTT CASSHRVTNEKLFF
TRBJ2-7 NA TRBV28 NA TGTGCCAGCAGTGAGCGCTTTGGGGAGCGGAGAAGCTCCTACGAGCAGTGCTTC CASSERFGERRSSYEQCF
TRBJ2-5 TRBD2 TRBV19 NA TGTGCCAGTAGTGTCCCGGGACTAGCTTCAGAGACCCAGTACTTC CASSVPGLASETQYF
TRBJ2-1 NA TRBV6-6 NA TGTGCCAGCAGCCCGGACAGAGCCTACAATGAGCAGTTCTTC CASSPDRAYNEQFF
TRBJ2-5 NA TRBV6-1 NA TGTGCCAGCACGTGGGGTCGAGAGACCCAGTACTTC CASTWGRETQYF
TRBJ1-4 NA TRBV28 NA TGTGCCAGCAGTTTTACTCGGGGGGGGGAAAAACTGTTTTTT CASSFTRGGEKLFF
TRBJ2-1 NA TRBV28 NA TGTGCCAGCAGTTTAGTTGGGGGGCTCAAAACGAATGAGCAGTTCTTC CASSLVGGLKTNEQFF
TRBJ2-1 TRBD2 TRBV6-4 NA TGTGCCAGCAGCATACTCGGGACTAGAGACAATGAGCAGTTCTTC CASSILGTRDNEQFF